Presented here are 29 T cell receptor beta chains from one specimen sequenced in a study of blood T cell repertoires in COVID-19. The table came from immunoSEQ multiplex PCR; TCRdb's copy has only in-frame clones and leaves some out. Of around 160,000 clones in the sample, under 95% were seen once. Sequencing was done on a sample of peripheral blood. The receptors were gathered from a man between 60 and 75 years old with active or convalescent COVID-19.

The chain combines TRBV18 with TRBJ2-1, with TRBD1 identical over 11 bases. CDR1 and CDR2 from the germline V gene are KGHSH and LQKENI. The CDR3 has 16 residues. The ends lost 4 bases at V and 8 bases at J; junction bases unmatched: 10. CDR3 sequence (DNA): TGTGCCAGCTCACTGTTCCGGGACAGGGGGTCCGATGAGCAGTTCTTC. Protein product: CASSLFRDRGSDEQFF.

The chain links TRBV3-1 (or the pseudogene TRBV3-2) to TRBJ1-1, with D uncertain. Trimming left V 4 bases short and J 5 bases short, with 11 bases between. The germline CDR1 and CDR2 sequences are LGHDT and YNNKEL (reference sequence). The length of the CDR3 is 13 residues. As DNA, the CDR3 is TGTGCCAGCAGCCCGACTGCTTGGACTGAAGCTTTCTTT. Encoded protein: CASSPTAWTEAFF.

This chain connects TRBV10-1 to TRBJ2-1; TRBD1 matches at 9 bases. The germline gives CDR1 WNHNN, CDR2 SYGVQD (reference sequence). This CDR3 spans 16 amino acids. V was pared by 6 bases and J by 7 bases, with 13 bases of the junction left unmatched. CDR3 loop: CASSPSDRGIGNEQFF. The CDR3 DNA is TGCGCCAGCAGCCCCTCGGACAGGGGAATCGGGAATGAGCAGTTCTTC.

The chain links TRBV11-2 to TRBJ2-5, with TRBD2 matching over 7 bases. With 0 bases clipped from V and 2 bases from J, the junction kept 9 bases outside the gene matches. CDR3 length equals 17 residues. Germline V gene data show CDR1 as SGHAT and CDR2 as FQNNGV. The CDR3 DNA follows: TGTGCCAGCAGCTTAGACGCGGGGGTAGGAGGACAAGAGACCCAGTACTTC. Translated: CASSLDAGVGGQETQYF.

The genes are TRBV21-1 and TRBJ1-1; the D call of TRBD1 is as the table states it, not checked on the DNA. TRBV21-1 is tagged as a pseudogene. The length of the CDR3 is 15 residues. The CDR3 reads CASTRPGQGYTEAFF. The CDR3 DNA is TGTGCCAGCACCCGACCGGGACAGGGGTACACTGAAGCTTTCTTT.

This chain links TRBV20-1 with TRBJ1-2; D not certain. The V gene lost 2 bases and the J gene lost 5 bases, with 6 bases spanning the gap. Germline CDR1 is DFQATT and CDR2 is SNEGSKA (reference sequence). The CDR3 runs to 11 residues. CDR3 region: CSARQKYGYTF. The DNA for the CDR3 is TGCAGTGCTAGACAGAAATATGGCTACACCTTC.

The chain is built from TRBV3-1 (or the pseudogene TRBV3-2) and TRBJ2-2; 7 nucleotides agree with TRBD2. This CDR3 contains 15 residues. Germline V gene data show CDR1 as LGHDT and CDR2 as YNNKEL (reference sequence). The trim removed 1 base at V and 4 bases at J, leaving 3 bases unmatched. The CDR3: CASSQGGLPTGELFF. CDR3 bases: TGTGCCAGCAGCCAAGGGGGACTACCCACCGGGGAGCTGTTTTTT.

The chain is built from TRBV7-8 and TRBJ2-7; 11 nucleotides align to TRBD2. Germline assignment: CDR1 SGHVS and CDR2 FQNEAQ. This CDR3 region has 16 residues. V shed 1 base and J 4 bases; nucleotides not matched to a gene: 6. The CDR3 DNA reads TGTGCCAGCAGCTTAGGCCAACTAGCGGGGGTGTACGAGCAGTACTTC. Encoded protein: CASSLGQLAGVYEQYF.

This chain links TRBV6-6 with TRBJ1-1, with 10 bases identical to TRBD1. Trimming removed 6 bases from V and 4 bases from J; junction bases left unmatched: 5. The CDR3 runs 14 residues. Germline CDR1 is MNHNY and CDR2 is SVGAGI (reference sequence). CDR3 protein: CASSSTGGVTEAFF. The CDR3, as DNA: TGTGCCAGCAGCTCGACAGGGGGCGTCACTGAAGCTTTCTTT.

V gene TRBV24-1 combines with J gene TRBJ2-1; 11 nucleotides line up with TRBD2. The germline V gene has CDR1 KGHDR and CDR2 SFDVKD. The CDR3 spans 16 residues. Trimming took 9 bases from V and 0 from J; bases not matched to a gene: 6. DNA of the CDR3: TGTGCCACCGCCGCTAGCGGGAGGAGCTCCTACAATGAGCAGTTCTTC. It specifies CATAASGRSSYNEQFF.

The genes are TRBV4-2 and TRBJ2-7; D is possibly TRBD1 (5 bases). Germline V CDR1 and CDR2: LGHNA, YNFKEQ. The CDR3 extends over 13 amino acids. V was trimmed by 4 bases and J by 7 bases, leaving 14 bases between them. The CDR3 sequence: CASSPTSGREQYF. CDR3 nucleotides: TGTGCCAGCAGCCCCACGTCAGGGCGGGAGCAGTACTTC.

V is TRBV5-6 and J is TRBJ2-2; a weak D match, TRBD1 (5 bases). The CDR3 is 14 residues long. CDR1 and CDR2 from the germline V gene are SGHDT and YYEEEE. The V and J ends lost 5 bases and 1 base respectively, with 9 bases between them. The CDR3 loop is CASRARENTGELFF. In DNA form, the CDR3 reads TGTGCCAGCAGGGCCAGGGAGAACACCGGGGAGCTGTTTTTT.

The V call is TRBV7-9, the J call TRBJ1-3; D unclear. V was cut by 2 bases and J by 0 bases, with 8 bases left in between. The CDR3 consists of 15 residues. The V gene's germline CDR1 is SEHNR and CDR2 FQNEAQ (reference sequence). CDR3 region: CASSLSESSGNTIYF. As DNA, the CDR3 is TGTGCCAGCAGCTTATCGGAGAGCTCTGGAAACACCATATATTTT.

This chain links TRBV15 with TRBJ2-7; D perhaps matches TRBD1 (5 bases). CDR1 and CDR2 from the germline V gene are LNHNV and YYDKDF (reference sequence). CDR3 length: 12 amino acids. V was shortened by 5 bases and J by 2 bases, with 7 bases between the two germline ends. This chain's CDR3 is CATSQGTYEQYF. The CDR3 nucleotides read TGTGCCACCAGCCAGGGAACCTACGAGCAGTACTTC.

The J gene is TRBJ2-1, the V gene TRBV19, with a possible D match to TRBD1 (6 bases). This CDR3 region has 15 residues. Germline V gene data show CDR1 as LNHDA and CDR2 as SQIVND (reference sequence). Trimming took 3 bases from V and 4 from J, leaving 13 bases between them. This CDR3 is CASSIEQGTYNEQFF. The CDR3, as DNA: TGTGCCAGTAGTATCGAACAGGGAACTTACAATGAGCAGTTCTTC.

The chain combines TRBV5-6 with TRBJ2-7; a possible D gene is TRBD2 (7 bases). The CDR3 is 15 residues long. Trimming stripped 6 bases from V and 0 bases from J, with 16 bases between. Germline V gives CDR1 SGHDT, CDR2 YYEEEE. The CDR3 DNA is TGTGCCAGCACGTTGGGGGGGCCGAGCTCCTACGAGCAGTACTTC. Translation: CASTLGGPSSYEQYF. The full variable domain, rest sourced from reference TRBV5-6 and TRBJ2-7, is DAGVTQSPTHLIKTRGQQVTLRCSPKSGHDTVSWYQQALGQGPQFIFQYYEEEERQRGNFPDRFSGHQFPNYSSELNVNALLLGDSALYLCASTLGGPSSYEQYFGPGTRLTVT.

CDR3 in amino acids: CASSQDWDTSWTEAFF. Written as DNA, the CDR3 is TGTGCCAGCAGCCAAGACTGGGACACTAGTTGGACTGAAGCTTTCTTT. This rearrangement joins TRBV3-1 (or the pseudogene TRBV3-2) to TRBJ1-1, with a possible D match to TRBD1 (6 bases). The CDR3 totals 16 residues. V was cut by 0 bases and J by 5 bases, with 16 bases left in between. From germline, CDR1 is LGHDT and CDR2 YNNKEL (reference sequence).

The V and J genes are TRBV7-2 and TRBJ2-2; 7 nucleotides agree with TRBD2. V trimming: 6 bases; J trimming: 5 bases; junction bases outside the gene matches: 12. Germline CDR1 SGHTA, CDR2 FQGNSA. This CDR3 contains 16 residues. The CDR3, as DNA: TGTGCCAGCAGGGGTATTGGCCTAGCGGAGACCGGGGAGCTGTTTTTT. This encodes CASRGIGLAETGELFF.

The CDR3 is CASCGTGNQPQHF. The CDR3 nucleotides are TGTGCCAGTTGTGGGACAGGGAATCAGCCCCAGCATTTT. V gene TRBV7-9 combines with J gene TRBJ1-5; 9 nucleotides align to TRBD1. The CDR3 totals 13 residues. V shed 9 bases and J 4 bases; nucleotides not matched to a gene: 4. The V gene's germline CDR1 is SEHNR and CDR2 FQNEAQ (reference sequence). Looking up the rest from reference TRBV7-9 and TRBJ1-5 gives the full variable domain: DTGVSQNPRHKITKRGQNVTFRCDPISEHNRLYWYRQTLGQGPEFLTYFQNEAQLEKSRLLSDRFSAERPKGSFSTLEIQRTEQGDSAMYLCASCGTGNQPQHFGDGTRLSIL.

The chain links TRBV12-3 or TRBV12-4 to TRBJ1-3; no firm D call. V lost 10 bases and J lost 2, with 9 bases in between. The CDR3 is 12 residues long. This CDR3 reads CAIPGAGNTIYF. CDR3 nucleotide sequence: TGTGCCATACCCGGTGCTGGAAACACCATATATTTT.

V is TRBV19 and J is TRBJ2-7; perhaps TRBD1 as D (6 bases). With 1 base removed from V and 5 bases from J, the gap between germline ends came to 15 bases. The germline V gene has CDR1 LNHDA and CDR2 SQIVND (reference sequence). The CDR3 runs to 15 residues. The CDR3 coding sequence is TGTGCCAGTAGTATAGTAGGCAGGGGCTACGACGAGCAGTACTTC. It yields the protein CASSIVGRGYDEQYF.

The chain uses TRBV5-4 and TRBJ1-6; 10 bases line up with TRBD1. V lost 4 bases and J lost 4; bases outside the gene matches: 2. Germline CDR1 is SGHNT and CDR2 is YYREEE (reference sequence). The CDR3 loop spans 15 amino acids. CDR3 loop: CASSAGQGYNSPLHF. The DNA of the CDR3 is TGTGCCAGCAGCGCGGGACAGGGGTATAATTCACCCCTCCACTTT.

The chain combines TRBV20-1 with TRBJ2-5, with D uncertain. This CDR3 is built from 10 residues. V lost 6 bases and J lost 5, with 7 bases in between. Germline CDR1 and CDR2: DFQATT and SNEGSKA (reference sequence). In nucleotides, the CDR3 is TGCAGTGCAACCGCGGAGACCCAGTACTTC. This encodes CSATAETQYF.

This clone was seen only once. This chain connects TRBV14 to TRBJ1-2, with TRBD1 as a possible D gene (5 bases). CDR3 length: 13 amino acids. Germline V gives CDR1 SGHDN, CDR2 FVKESK. Trimming removed 4 bases at V and 3 bases at J, with 9 bases between. The CDR3 sequence is CASSPGSDYGYTF. CDR3 nucleotide sequence: TGTGCCAGCAGCCCAGGGTCCGACTATGGCTACACCTTC. Based on the CDR3 plus reference TRBV14 and TRBJ1-2, the full variable domain is EAGVTQFPSHSVIEKGQTVTLRCDPISGHDNLYWYRRVMGKEIKFLLHFVKESKQDESGMPNNRFLAERTGGTYSTLKVQPAELEDSGVYFCASSPGSDYGYTFGSGTRLTVV.

The rearrangement links TRBV23-1 to TRBJ1-2; the D gene is possibly TRBD1 (6 bases). TRBV23-1 qualifies as an ORF whose function is uncertain. The V and J ends lost 0 bases and 1 base respectively, with 18 bases between them. This CDR3 region has 18 residues. CDR3 sequence reads: CASSQSETGSLFNYGYTF. The CDR3 DNA sequence: TGCGCCAGCAGTCAATCGGAGACAGGTAGTCTCTTTAACTATGGCTACACCTTC.

J is TRBJ2-2 and V is TRBV7-9, with TRBD1 matching over 8 bases. The CDR3 is made up of 17 amino acids. V was pared by 5 bases and J by 4 bases, with 12 bases of the junction left unmatched. Germline V gene lookup returns CDR1 SEHNR and CDR2 FQNEAQ (reference sequence). The CDR3 nucleotides read TGTGCCAGCAGCCTTGGCAGGGGGCTGTTGGGCACCGGGGAGCTGTTTTTT. It specifies CASSLGRGLLGTGELFF.

CDR3 DNA: TGTGCCAGCAGCCAAGCCATGTACGAGCAGTACTTC. Translation gives CASSQAMYEQYF. The rearrangement links TRBV3-1 (or the pseudogene TRBV3-2) to TRBJ2-7; D remains unclear. CDR3 length: 12 residues. Trimming removed 1 base from V and 4 bases from J, with 5 bases in between. Germline lookup yields CDR1 LGHDT and CDR2 YNNKEL (reference sequence).

The rearrangement links TRBV2 to TRBJ1-2, with TRBD1 as a possible D gene (6 bases). V was shortened by 3 bases and J by 4 bases, with 12 bases between the two germline ends. CDR3 length: 14 residues. Germline CDR1 reads SNHLY; CDR2 reads FYNNEI. CDR3 coding DNA: TGTGCCAGCAGTGAGAACAGGGCTCCCTATGGCTACACCTTC. Encoded protein: CASSENRAPYGYTF.

CDR3 coding DNA: TGTGCCAGCAGTTTATATTGGGGGGACAATGAGCAGTTCTTC. Protein sequence: CASSLYWGDNEQFF. This chain connects TRBV27 to TRBJ2-1, with a tentative D call TRBD2 (6 bases). Trimming cost V 1 base and J 5 bases, with 9 bases left between them. The CDR3 runs to 14 residues. CDR1 is MNHEY, CDR2 SMNVEV, per germline (reference sequence).